The clone carrying this T cell receptor beta chain was detected a few times. Its antigen is undetermined. Per germline, CDR1 SGHRS and CDR2 YFSETQ. This CDR3 region has 16 residues. The V and J ends lost 4 bases and 2 bases, in that order; junction bases with no gene match: 5. These data originate in a study of identical twins. Whole-study findings and limits: Insertions ran lower in abundant cord blood beta clonotypes, though not in memory repertoires. Invariant populations such as MAIT and iNKT cells could partly muddle zero-insertion analyses.

Unique molecular identifiers were in the cDNA, with template-switch universal primer binding. TCRdb fed the 5' RACE reads into MiXCR, producing one record per CDR3 protein. The profile shows hundreds of thousands of distinct CDR3 sequences, 7.5% of them singletons. This sample was shared with a second study, whose subject was yellow fever vaccine responses in identical twins.

The gene calls are TRBV5-1 and TRBJ2-1; TRBD2 agrees at 11 bases. This clonotype originated in a woman aged 18-29 years in good health. Specimen: CD8+ T cells sorted from blood. The CDR3 coding sequence is TGCGCCAGCAGCACGATAGCGGGAGGGCCCTACAATGAGCAGTTCTTC. Its translation: CASSTIAGGPYNEQFF.